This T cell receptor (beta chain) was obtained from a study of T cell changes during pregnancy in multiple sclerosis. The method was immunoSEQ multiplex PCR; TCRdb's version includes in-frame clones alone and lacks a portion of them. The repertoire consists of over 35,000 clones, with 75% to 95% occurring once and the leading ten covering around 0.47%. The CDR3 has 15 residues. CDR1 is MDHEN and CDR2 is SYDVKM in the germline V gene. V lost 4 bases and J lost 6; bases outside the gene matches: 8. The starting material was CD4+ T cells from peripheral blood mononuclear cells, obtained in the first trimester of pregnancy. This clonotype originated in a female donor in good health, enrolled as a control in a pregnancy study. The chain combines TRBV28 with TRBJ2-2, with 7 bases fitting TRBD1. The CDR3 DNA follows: TGTGCCAGCAGTTCGGGACAGCTCCCTTCCGGGGAGCTGTTTTTT. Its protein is CASSSGQLPSGELFF.